This TCR beta chain was recorded in a study of human T cells and chemical hapten exposure. In the study overall: Patch tests put 0.01% DPC on the upper back, and the results were checked at 6 days.

The germline V gene encodes CDR1 SQVTM and CDR2 ANQGSEA. V was shortened by 4 bases and J by 0 bases, with 7 bases between the two germline ends. CDR3 length: 13 residues. Study-wide findings and caveats: The study found that DPC sensitization did not change TCRs above 1 in 1000 frequency.

Time point denoted: patch test 2, 6 weeks after DPC sensitization. The treatment was: therapeutic diphenylcyclopropenone sensitization with weekly scalp DPC. Library preparation tagged each individual cDNA molecule with a unique molecular identifier. TCRdb recomputed calls from the RACE reads with MiXCR, one row per CDR3 protein. The repertoire consists of approximately 69,000 distinct CDR3 sequences, with about 9.3% occurring once and the leading ten covering 6.8%. This clonotype came up many times. What it binds is unknown. Sequences were derived from whole blood, sampled in connection with sensitization to the hapten diphenylcyclopropenone (DPC). This rearrangement joins TRBV29-1 to TRBJ1-5; possibly TRBD1 for D (5 bases). This receptor was identified in a woman aged 45-60 years with alopecia areata. Some clones in this sample may be carry-over from other donors' samples. The CDR3 loop reads CSVGRDSNQPQHF. The CDR3 nucleotides are TGCAGCGTTGGCAGGGATAGCAATCAGCCCCAGCATTTT. The full variable domain, completed using reference TRBV29-1 and TRBJ1-5, is SAVISQKPSRDICQRGTSLTIQCQVDSQVTMMFWYRQQPGQSLTLIATANQGSEATYESGFVIDKFPISRPNLTFSTLTVSNMSPEDSSIYLCSVGRDSNQPQHFGDGTRLSIL.